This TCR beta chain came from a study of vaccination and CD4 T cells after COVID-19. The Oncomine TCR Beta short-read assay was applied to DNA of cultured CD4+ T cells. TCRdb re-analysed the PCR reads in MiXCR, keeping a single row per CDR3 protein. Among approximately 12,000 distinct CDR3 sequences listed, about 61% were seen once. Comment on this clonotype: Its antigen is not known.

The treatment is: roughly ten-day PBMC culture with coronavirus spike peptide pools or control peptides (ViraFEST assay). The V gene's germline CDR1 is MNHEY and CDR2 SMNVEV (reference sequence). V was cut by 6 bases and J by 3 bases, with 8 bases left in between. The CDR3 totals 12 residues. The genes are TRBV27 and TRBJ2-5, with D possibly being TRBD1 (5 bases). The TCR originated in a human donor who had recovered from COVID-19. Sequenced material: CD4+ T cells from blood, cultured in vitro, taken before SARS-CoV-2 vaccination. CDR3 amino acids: CASRTAKETQYF. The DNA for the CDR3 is TGTGCCAGCAGGACAGCCAAAGAGACCCAGTACTTC.